The 8 T cell receptor beta chains below all came from one sample that was sequenced in a study of T cell repertoires in cytomegalovirus infection. MiXCR was run by TCRdb on the reads, yielding one entry per CDR3 protein. The sample has a few hundred thousand distinct CDR3 sequences, around a tenth seen once. Sequences were obtained from PBMCs. The receptor set was obtained from a human donor in good health (CMV status not recorded). Some clones in this sample may be carry-over from other donors' samples.

The CDR3 bases are TGTGCCAGCAGCCAAGATTGGGCAAATCAGCCCCAGCATTTT. This sequence encodes CASSQDWANQPQHF. The chain carries TRBV12-3 or TRBV12-4 and TRBJ1-5; the D is unclear. The CDR3 has 14 residues. The germline V and J ends were trimmed by 6 bases and 4 bases, with 13 bases remaining between them.

The chain is built from TRBV11-2 and TRBJ2-1; the D gene is possibly TRBD2 (5 bases). Trimming cost V 5 bases and J 10 bases, with 12 bases left between them. The CDR3 is made up of 12 amino acids. CDR1 and CDR2 from the germline V gene are SGHAT and FQNNGV. The CDR3 protein is CASSQFGKEQFF. For the CDR3, the DNA is TGTGCCAGCAGCCAGTTCGGGAAGGAGCAGTTCTTC.

The chain recombines TRBV19 with TRBJ2-2; D is perhaps TRBD1 (6 bases). Germline loops: CDR1 LNHDA, CDR2 SQIVND (reference sequence). This CDR3 has 14 amino acids. V shed 10 bases and J shed 0 bases, with 12 bases lying between them. The CDR3 DNA sequence: TGTGCCACTGAAAGGACAGCGAACACCGGGGAGCTGTTTTTT. Protein product: CATERTANTGELFF.

This clonotype was seen ten or more times. The V and J genes are TRBV7-8 and TRBJ1-3, with a tentative D call TRBD1 (6 bases). This CDR3 has 17 residues. V was clipped by 5 bases and J by 8 bases, with 25 bases between them. Looked up from germline, CDR1 is SGHVS and CDR2 is FQNEAQ. This CDR3 is CASSRRGDGTRLDTIYF. The CDR3 nucleotides are TGTGCCAGCAGCCGGAGGGGGGACGGGACGAGATTAGACACCATATATTTT.

V gene TRBV6-2 or TRBV6-3 combines with J gene TRBJ2-1, with TRBD2 identical over 11 bases. The CDR3 is made up of 16 amino acids. CDR1 MNHEY and CDR2 SVGEGT come from the germline V gene. V lost 6 bases and J lost 6; bases outside the gene matches: 10. CDR3 bases: TGTGCCAGCAGCAACGCCCTAGCGGGGGGCTTCAATGAGCAGTTCTTC. Protein sequence: CASSNALAGGFNEQFF.

The chain combines TRBV12-3 or TRBV12-4 with TRBJ1-2; TRBD1 is a possible D gene (6 bases). This CDR3 region has 12 residues. V was cut by 6 bases and J by 4 bases, with 9 bases left in between. DNA for the CDR3: TGTGCCAGCAGCACAGGGTTCTATGGCTACACCTTC. Encoded protein: CASSTGFYGYTF.

This chain joins TRBV9 and TRBJ2-2; no clear D gene. The V gene's germline CDR1 is SGDLS and CDR2 YYNGEE. The CDR3 loop spans 15 amino acids. The V end lost 0 bases, the J end lost 4 bases, and 10 bases lay between the germline ends. Here the CDR3 reads CASSVAGVVTGELFF. The CDR3 DNA sequence: TGTGCCAGCAGCGTAGCAGGAGTGGTCACCGGGGAGCTGTTTTTT.

The chain couples TRBV7-4 to TRBJ2-1; 11 nucleotides agree with TRBD2. This CDR3 is 15 amino acids long. Trimming took 5 bases from V and 8 from J; bases not matched to a gene: 8. CDR1 and CDR2 from the germline V gene are SGHVT and SQSDAQ. The CDR3 reads CASSPYSGRADEQFF. The CDR3 DNA reads as TGTGCCAGCAGCCCGTATAGCGGGAGGGCCGATGAGCAGTTCTTC.